The rows below give T cell receptor beta chains drawn from one sample of a study of cytomegalovirus exposure and HLA in healthy donors. Here immunoSEQ multiplex PCR was the method, and the copy in TCRdb shows in-frame clones only, minus some. Of around 70,000 clones in the sample, 65% to 85% were seen once. Specimen: PBMCs. The receptors were gathered from a man aged 55 to 70 in good health and CMV-seropositive. Both conserved end residues are part of each CDR3. Each record gives: clone size, J gene, V gene, D gene, CDR3 DNA, CDR3 protein. A D gene is named only where the DNA matches it firmly. Expanded clones get a size class; other rows say once, few or many, or leave the size out.

clone_size: .
j_call: TRBJ2-7
v_call: TRBV27
d_call: TRBD1
cdr3_nt: TGTGCCAGCAGTCCGGGACAGGGCTACGAGCAGTACTTC
cdr3_aa: CASSPGQGYEQYF

clone_size: .
j_call: TRBJ1-5
v_call: TRBV4-1
d_call: TRBD1
cdr3_nt: TGCGCCAGCAGCCGGGACAGGGATAGCAATCAGCCCCAGCATTTT
cdr3_aa: CASSRDRDSNQPQHF

clone_size: .
j_call: TRBJ2-5
v_call: TRBV6-5
d_call: .
cdr3_nt: TGTGCCAGCAGTCGTAGACAGGACCCCCGGGAGACCCAGTACTTC
cdr3_aa: CASSRRQDPRETQYF

clone_size: few
j_call: TRBJ2-1
v_call: TRBV4-2
d_call: TRBD1
cdr3_nt: TGTGCCAGCAGCGGATGGACAGGGGTCGGCAATGAGCAGTTCTTC
cdr3_aa: CASSGWTGVGNEQFF

clone_size: .
j_call: TRBJ1-4
v_call: TRBV30
d_call: .
cdr3_nt: TGTGCCTGGAGTGACCTAAACGAAAAACTGTTTTTT
cdr3_aa: CAWSDLNEKLFF

clone_size: once
j_call: TRBJ2-7
v_call: TRBV7-6
d_call: TRBD1
cdr3_nt: TGTGCCAGCAGCCGGGTACTTCGACAGGGGGGAACCTACGAGCAGTACTTC
cdr3_aa: CASSRVLRQGGTYEQYF

clone_size: .
j_call: TRBJ1-5
v_call: TRBV7-2
d_call: TRBD1
cdr3_nt: TGTGCCAGCAGCTTCCGACAGGGGGGACAGCCCCAGCATTTT
cdr3_aa: CASSFRQGGQPQHF

clone_size: .
j_call: TRBJ2-5
v_call: TRBV9
d_call: .
cdr3_nt: TGTGCCAGCAGCGTAACCCCAGGGGCCCCGGGCCAAGAGACCCAGTACTTC
cdr3_aa: CASSVTPGAPGQETQYF

clone_size: once
j_call: TRBJ2-1
v_call: TRBV27
d_call: .
cdr3_nt: TGTGCCAGCAGTCGACTGTCCTCCTACAATGAGCAGTTCTTC
cdr3_aa: CASSRLSSYNEQFF

clone_size: .
j_call: TRBJ2-5
v_call: TRBV10-3
d_call: .
cdr3_nt: TGTGCCATCAGTGAGAACAAACAAGAGACCCAGTACTTC
cdr3_aa: CAISENKQETQYF

clone_size: .
j_call: TRBJ2-2
v_call: TRBV6-6
d_call: .
cdr3_nt: TGTGCCAGCGCCGCGGCCCCGAACACCGGGGAGCTGTTTTTT
cdr3_aa: CASAAAPNTGELFF

clone_size: .
j_call: TRBJ2-7
v_call: TRBV7-9
d_call: .
cdr3_nt: TGTTCCAGCAGCTTGGGGCCCTCCTACGAGCAGTACTTC
cdr3_aa: CSSSLGPSYEQYF

clone_size: .
j_call: TRBJ2-1
v_call: TRBV2
d_call: TRBD2
cdr3_nt: TGTGCCAGCAGTCCTGGACTAGCGGGAACCCACAATGAGCAGTTCTTC
cdr3_aa: CASSPGLAGTHNEQFF

clone_size: .
j_call: TRBJ2-2
v_call: TRBV7-8
d_call: TRBD2
cdr3_nt: TGTGCCAGCAGCTCCGTAGCGGGGTCCCGAACCGGGGAGCTGTTTTTT
cdr3_aa: CASSSVAGSRTGELFF

clone_size: .
j_call: TRBJ2-5
v_call: TRBV11-2
d_call: TRBD2
cdr3_nt: TGTGCCAGCAGCGGGGGACTAGCGGGACAAGAGACCCAGTACTTC
cdr3_aa: CASSGGLAGQETQYF

clone_size: .
j_call: TRBJ1-1
v_call: TRBV25-1
d_call: TRBD1
cdr3_nt: TGTGCCAGCAGTGAACGGACAGGGAACACTGAAGCTTTCTTT
cdr3_aa: CASSERTGNTEAFF

clone_size: few
j_call: TRBJ1-1
v_call: TRBV10-3
d_call: .
cdr3_nt: TGTGCCATCAGTGAGGGGGCAGGCGTTCGAAGTGCTTTCTTT
cdr3_aa: CAISEGAGVRSAFF

clone_size: .
j_call: TRBJ2-2
v_call: TRBV2
d_call: .
cdr3_nt: TGTGCCAGCAGCTCAGGGAACACCGGGGAGCTGTTTTTT
cdr3_aa: CASSSGNTGELFF

clone_size: .
j_call: TRBJ1-2
v_call: TRBV5-1
d_call: TRBD1
cdr3_nt: TGCGCCAGCAGCCGGGACAGGTTAGCTAACTATGGCTACACCTTC
cdr3_aa: CASSRDRLANYGYTF

clone_size: .
j_call: TRBJ1-6
v_call: TRBV19
d_call: TRBD1
cdr3_nt: TGTGCCAGTAGTCAGGGACAGGATAATTCACCCCTCCACTTT
cdr3_aa: CASSQGQDNSPLHF

clone_size: few
j_call: TRBJ2-7
v_call: TRBV18
d_call: TRBD1
cdr3_nt: TGTGCCAGCTCCCTCGGACAGGGGGCGTTTTACGAGCAGTACTTC
cdr3_aa: CASSLGQGAFYEQYF

clone_size: .
j_call: TRBJ2-3
v_call: TRBV7-9
d_call: .
cdr3_nt: TGTGCCAGCAGCTTCGGGAGCACAGATACGCAGTATTTT
cdr3_aa: CASSFGSTDTQYF

clone_size: few
j_call: TRBJ2-5
v_call: TRBV19
d_call: TRBD1
cdr3_nt: TGTGCCAGTAGGCCGAACGTTGACAGGGATGAGACCCAGTACTTC
cdr3_aa: CASRPNVDRDETQYF

clone_size: .
j_call: TRBJ2-3
v_call: TRBV2
d_call: .
cdr3_nt: TGTGCCAGCAGTGATCAGAAAACAGATACGCAGTATTTT
cdr3_aa: CASSDQKTDTQYF

clone_size: .
j_call: TRBJ2-7
v_call: TRBV14
d_call: TRBD2
cdr3_nt: TGTGCCAGCAGCCAGGGACTAGCGGGGTACGAGCAGTACTTC
cdr3_aa: CASSQGLAGYEQYF

clone_size: .
j_call: TRBJ2-7
v_call: TRBV7-9
d_call: .
cdr3_nt: TGTGCCAGCAGCTCCCTGCGACAGGCGACCTACGAGCAGTACTTC
cdr3_aa: CASSSLRQATYEQYF

clone_size: .
j_call: TRBJ1-2
v_call: TRBV19
d_call: .
cdr3_nt: TGTGCCAGTAGTATAGGAGGACAGATTACTTATTATGGCTACACCTTC
cdr3_aa: CASSIGGQITYYGYTF

clone_size: .
j_call: TRBJ2-7
v_call: TRBV27
d_call: TRBD2
cdr3_nt: TGTGCCAGCAGTTCCGGGACTAGCGCCTACGAGCAGTACTTC
cdr3_aa: CASSSGTSAYEQYF

clone_size: few
j_call: TRBJ2-2
v_call: TRBV7-9
d_call: .
cdr3_nt: TGTGCCAGCAGCTTAAATTCCGGGTCTACCGGGGAGCTGTTTTTT
cdr3_aa: CASSLNSGSTGELFF

clone_size: .
j_call: TRBJ1-2
v_call: TRBV18
d_call: .
cdr3_nt: TGTGCCAGCTCACCAACAGGGCTGAAAGGCTACACCTTC
cdr3_aa: CASSPTGLKGYTF

clone_size: .
j_call: TRBJ2-2
v_call: TRBV11-1
d_call: .
cdr3_nt: TGTGCCAGCAGCTTGATCCCAGGGGCCGGGGAGCTGTTTTTT
cdr3_aa: CASSLIPGAGELFF

clone_size: once
j_call: TRBJ1-4
v_call: TRBV30
d_call: TRBD1
cdr3_nt: TGTGCCTGGAGGCACGCAGGGGGCGGTGAAAAACTGTTTTTT
cdr3_aa: CAWRHAGGGEKLFF

clone_size: .
j_call: TRBJ2-1
v_call: TRBV10-1
d_call: TRBD1
cdr3_nt: TGCGCCATCAGTCGAGACAGGGGGAGCTACAATGAGCAGTTCTTC
cdr3_aa: CAISRDRGSYNEQFF

clone_size: .
j_call: TRBJ1-2
v_call: TRBV27
d_call: .
cdr3_nt: TGTGCCAGCAGTTTATCGCCGGGGAACTATGGCTACACCTTC
cdr3_aa: CASSLSPGNYGYTF

clone_size: .
j_call: TRBJ2-2
v_call: TRBV7-9
d_call: TRBD2
cdr3_nt: TGTGCCAGCAGACTCCTAGCGGGGGCGGCCGGGGAGCTGTTTTTT
cdr3_aa: CASRLLAGAAGELFF

clone_size: .
j_call: TRBJ1-1
v_call: TRBV28
d_call: .
cdr3_nt: TGTGCCAGCAGTTTACCCCGACTTGTTGAAGCTTTCTTT
cdr3_aa: CASSLPRLVEAFF

clone_size: .
j_call: TRBJ2-1
v_call: TRBV7-2
d_call: TRBD2
cdr3_nt: TGTGCCAGCAGGGGGACTAGCGGGAGTACAGGGCAGTTCTTC
cdr3_aa: CASRGTSGSTGQFF

clone_size: .
j_call: TRBJ1-1
v_call: TRBV7-2
d_call: .
cdr3_nt: TGTGCCAGCAGCCCCGCAGGTGGCGAGGCTTTCTTT
cdr3_aa: CASSPAGGEAFF

clone_size: .
j_call: TRBJ2-7
v_call: TRBV7-6
d_call: .
cdr3_nt: TGTGCCAGCAGCTTAGGCACGGGTAATAGGGAGCAGTACTTC
cdr3_aa: CASSLGTGNREQYF

clone_size: .
j_call: TRBJ1-1
v_call: TRBV27
d_call: TRBD1
cdr3_nt: TGTGCCAGCACTCCGGGGACAGGGAGAGGGGACACTGAAGCTTTCTTT
cdr3_aa: CASTPGTGRGDTEAFF

clone_size: few
j_call: TRBJ1-1
v_call: TRBV18
d_call: TRBD1
cdr3_nt: TGTGCCAGCTCACCACGCGGGACAGGGGGAATGAACACTGAAGCTTTCTTT
cdr3_aa: CASSPRGTGGMNTEAFF

clone_size: .
j_call: TRBJ2-7
v_call: TRBV28
d_call: TRBD2
cdr3_nt: TGTGCCAGCACCCTAGCGGGAGGGCCCTACGAGCAGTACTTC
cdr3_aa: CASTLAGGPYEQYF

clone_size: .
j_call: TRBJ2-1
v_call: TRBV28
d_call: TRBD2
cdr3_nt: TGTGCCAGCAGTTTAGGGGACTACAACAATGAGCAGTTCTTC
cdr3_aa: CASSLGDYNNEQFF

clone_size: .
j_call: TRBJ2-4
v_call: TRBV18
d_call: TRBD2
cdr3_nt: TGTGCCAGCTCACCAGATGCGGGAGTGGTCATTCAGTACTTC
cdr3_aa: CASSPDAGVVIQYF

clone_size: .
j_call: TRBJ2-5
v_call: TRBV29-1
d_call: TRBD1
cdr3_nt: TGCAGCGTTGAAGCTCCGGGACAGATAAAGACCCAGTACTTC
cdr3_aa: CSVEAPGQIKTQYF

clone_size: few
j_call: TRBJ1-4
v_call: TRBV30
d_call: TRBD1
cdr3_nt: TGTGCCTGGGCCGGGACAGCCAATGAAAAACTGTTTTTT
cdr3_aa: CAWAGTANEKLFF

clone_size: .
j_call: TRBJ2-3
v_call: TRBV5-1
d_call: TRBD2
cdr3_nt: TGCGCCAGCAGCTTGGGAGGGCGGGGGACAGATACGCAGTATTTT
cdr3_aa: CASSLGGRGTDTQYF

clone_size: .
j_call: TRBJ2-5
v_call: TRBV5-1
d_call: .
cdr3_nt: TGCGCCAGCAGGTGGAGGGTTGGGAAGGAGACCCAGTACTTC
cdr3_aa: CASRWRVGKETQYF

clone_size: few
j_call: TRBJ2-1
v_call: TRBV28
d_call: .
cdr3_nt: TGTGCCAGCAGCCAAGTAGGGGCCCGGGCGTACAATGAGCAGTTCTTC
cdr3_aa: CASSQVGARAYNEQFF

clone_size: .
j_call: TRBJ2-3
v_call: TRBV6-1
d_call: .
cdr3_nt: TGTGCCAGCAGTGAAAGGGGCGGCTACACAGATACGCAGTATTTT
cdr3_aa: CASSERGGYTDTQYF

clone_size: few
j_call: TRBJ2-1
v_call: TRBV7-9
d_call: TRBD2
cdr3_nt: TGTGCCAGCAGCCCCTTCCCAGCGGGGGGCTACAATGAGCAGTTCTTC
cdr3_aa: CASSPFPAGGYNEQFF

clone_size: .
j_call: TRBJ2-3
v_call: TRBV6-1
d_call: TRBD1
cdr3_nt: TGTGCCAGCAGTGAAGTTACAGGGGCAATGGATACGCAGTATTTT
cdr3_aa: CASSEVTGAMDTQYF

clone_size: .
j_call: TRBJ2-7
v_call: TRBV5-6
d_call: .
cdr3_nt: TGTGCCAGCAGCTTGGCTGTACAGGGAGTCCACGAGCAGTACTTC
cdr3_aa: CASSLAVQGVHEQYF